This T cell receptor (beta chain) came from a study of blood T cell repertoires in COVID-19. Study overall: The United States, Italy and Spain provided the acute and convalescent COVID-19 samples. PBMCs, B-cell-depleted T cells, or T cells were the source of the cDNA or gDNA that made up the material.

In the authors' workflow: Nucleated cell counts were estimated from reference gene primer amplification. The data were produced by immunoSEQ multiplex PCR, yet TCRdb's version contains in-frame clones alone and is incomplete. V and J calls and clone size come straight from that table; D and trimming were deduced from the DNA. Of about 360,000 clones listed, around 82% were seen once; the top ten hold just under 3%. V lost 0 bases and J 10 bases, leaving 9 bases between the germline ends. The germline V gene encodes CDR1 MNHEY and CDR2 SVGAGI. The CDR3 contains 13 residues. Specimen: peripheral blood. The genes are TRBV6-5 and TRBJ1-4; no firm D call. The clonotype originates from a man aged 25-45 years with active or convalescent COVID-19. The CDR3 reads CASSYSTGLKLFF. DNA of the CDR3: TGTGCCAGCAGTTACTCGACCGGGTTAAAACTGTTTTTT.